This T cell receptor beta chain is from a study of blood T cell repertoires in COVID-19. CDR3 length equals 14 residues. Trimming took 1 base from V and 2 from J, leaving 7 bases between them. From germline, CDR1 is LNHNV and CDR2 YYDKDF (reference sequence). Using immunoSEQ multiplex PCR, the repertoire was profiled, and TCRdb retains in-frame clones only, with some absent. Among 150,000 to 200,000 clones, under 85% were seen once, and the ten largest hold under 15%. The sequence was obtained from a man in his 70s who had recovered from COVID-19. The sample comprised peripheral blood. The J gene is TRBJ2-3, the V gene TRBV15; D not resolved. The CDR3 DNA reads TGTGCCACCAGCAGAGGTCGCGACACAGATACGCAGTATTTT. Protein product: CATSRGRDTDTQYF. Complete variable domain (other parts from reference TRBV15 and TRBJ2-3): DAMVIQNPRYQVTQFGKPVTLSCSQTLNHNVMYWYQQKSSQAPKLLFHYYDKDFNNEADTPDNFQSRRPNTSFCFLDIRSPGLGDTAMYLCATSRGRDTDTQYFGPGTRLTVL.